These 7 T cell receptor beta chains were all obtained from the same sample, sequenced in a study of shared clonotypes between healthy human individuals. Profiled with immunoSEQ multiplex PCR; TCRdb holds only in-frame clones, not every one. The data hold more than 2 million clones, with around 96% observed a single time. CD45RO-negative CD8 cells positively selected for CCR7 made up the naive population, which excluded terminally differentiated effector memory CD45RA+ cells. Material: naive CD8+ T cells sorted from blood. Receptors originate from a young man in good health.

The chain joins TRBV6-5 to TRBJ1-1; no reliable D call. The CDR3 sequence is 13 residues long. V dropped 7 bases and J dropped 4 bases, with 13 bases sitting between them. Looked up from germline, CDR1 is MNHEY and CDR2 is SVGAGI. The CDR3 reads CASKVPVGTEAFF. The CDR3 DNA reads as TGTGCCAGCAAGGTCCCGGTAGGCACTGAAGCTTTCTTT.

The chain carries TRBV28 and TRBJ1-6, with D perhaps TRBD1 (5 bases). This CDR3 is built from 15 residues. Germline CDR1 MDHEN, CDR2 SYDVKM. The germline V and J ends were trimmed by 0 bases and 9 bases, with 12 bases remaining between them. The CDR3 reads CASSLWGDRSSPLHF. DNA of the CDR3: TGTGCCAGCAGTTTATGGGGGGACCGGAGTTCACCCCTCCACTTT.

The chain couples TRBV29-1 to TRBJ2-2, with D perhaps TRBD1 (6 bases). Trimming took off 3 bases at V and 6 bases at J, with 11 bases between the two ends. Germline lookup yields CDR1 SQVTM and CDR2 ANQGSEA. This CDR3 contains 13 residues. CDR3: CSVDPRGAGELFF. Written as DNA, the CDR3 is TGCAGCGTTGACCCCAGGGGAGCCGGGGAGCTGTTTTTT.

The chain combines TRBV10-2 with TRBJ2-7; TRBD1 matches at 10 bases. The V gene end was trimmed by 10 bases and the J gene end by 3 bases; junction bases not matched to a gene: 12. Germline lookup yields CDR1 WSHSY and CDR2 SAAADI. The CDR3 is 15 residues long. In nucleotides, the CDR3 is TGCGCCACCTCTCCCCGGGACAGGGGCTACTACGAGCAGTACTTC. Protein product: CATSPRDRGYYEQYF.

This rearrangement joins TRBV28 to TRBJ2-7; no reliable D call. Looked up from germline, CDR1 is MDHEN and CDR2 is SYDVKM. Trimming shortened V by 6 bases and J by 2 bases, and 8 bases separated the two germline ends. The CDR3 is 12 amino acids. As DNA, the CDR3 is TGTGCCAGCAGGCATGGGACCTACGAGCAGTACTTC. Translation gives CASRHGTYEQYF.

The chain employs TRBV4-1 and TRBJ2-3, with TRBD2 matching 10 bases. The V segment lost 0 bases and the J segment 0 bases; nucleotides outside the gene matches: 9. The CDR3 contains 19 residues. Looked up from germline, CDR1 is MGHRA and CDR2 is YSYEKL. The CDR3 loop reads CASSQEGVAGGISTDTQYF. The CDR3 nucleotides are TGCGCCAGCAGCCAAGAGGGAGTAGCGGGGGGAATAAGCACAGATACGCAGTATTTT.

The V gene is TRBV19, the J gene TRBJ1-5; a weak D match, TRBD1 (6 bases). This CDR3 has 18 residues. The V gene's germline CDR1 is LNHDA and CDR2 SQIVND (reference sequence). Trimming removed 0 bases from V and 4 bases from J, with 19 bases in between. CDR3 in amino acids: CASSIDPLWEGGNQPQHF. The CDR3 coding sequence is TGTGCCAGTAGTATAGACCCCCTATGGGAAGGGGGAAATCAGCCCCAGCATTTT.